This TCR beta chain was identified in a study of blood T cell repertoires in COVID-19. This CDR3 spans 13 amino acids. V was trimmed by 3 bases and J by 15 bases, leaving 15 bases between them. The germline V gene has CDR1 KGHSH and CDR2 LQKENI. How the authors handled the data: The authors estimated nucleated cell counts from reference gene primer amplification. Some clones are missing from TCRdb's copy, which holds only in-frame ones; the method was immunoSEQ multiplex PCR. From that table come the V and J calls and clone size; the DNA was used to work out D and trimming. The sample records approximately 160,000 clones, under 80% being singletons.

V and J are TRBV18 and TRBJ1-6, with a weak D call TRBD1 (6 bases). The TCR originated in a man in his 70s with acute or convalescent COVID-19. Sequenced sample: peripheral blood. The CDR3 DNA sequence: TGTGCCAGCTCACCCGCGGCAGGGGATAACCTCCACTTT. Translated: CASSPAAGDNLHF.